This is a list of T cell receptor beta chains from one sample in a study of OX40 agonist ivuxolimab in advanced cancers. The assay was immunoSEQ multiplex PCR, and TCRdb's table has in-frame clones only and misses some. The sample carries tens of thousands of clones, 80% to 90% recorded once. The material sequenced was CD4+ or CD8+ T cells sorted from blood, taken in a trial of the OX40 agonist ivuxolimab. The origin of the receptors is an adult with an advanced solid tumor such as melanoma, head and neck, liver or kidney cancer. Both conserved end residues are part of each CDR3. D genes are given only for firm matches. Part of the rows lack a size; the others show once, few, many or a class for expanded clones.

NA | TRBD1 | TRBJ1-2 | TRBV15 | TGTGCCACCAGCAGTTTACAGGGGCAGGACTATGGCTACACCTTC | CATSSLQGQDYGYTF
once | NA | TRBJ2-7 | TRBV5-1 | TGCGCCAGCAGCTTGTACGACTACGAGCAGTACTTC | CASSLYDYEQYF
NA | NA | TRBJ1-5 | TRBV19 | TGTGCCAGTAGCATGTGGGGTCAGCCCCAGCATTTT | CASSMWGQPQHF
NA | NA | TRBJ1-2 | TRBV7-3 | TGTGCCAGCAGCTTAAGTCCTGAAGATATCTATGGCTACACCTTC | CASSLSPEDIYGYTF
once | TRBD2 | TRBJ2-1 | TRBV6-6 | TGTGCCAGCAGTTCCCCCCCAGCGGGAGAGGACAATGAGCAGTTCTTC | CASSSPPAGEDNEQFF
once | NA | TRBJ2-2 | TRBV10-3 | TGTGCCATCAGTGAGTTTACGGCGAAGGAGCTGTTTTTT | CAISEFTAKELFF
NA | NA | TRBJ2-1 | TRBV6-5 | TGTGCCAGCCGGGACAACTCCTACAATGAGCAGTTCTTC | CASRDNSYNEQFF
NA | TRBD2 | TRBJ2-7 | TRBV19 | TGTGCCAGTAGTTCCCATGGCGGGGGGGACTACGAGCAGTACTTC | CASSSHGGGDYEQYF
NA | TRBD2 | TRBJ2-1 | TRBV30 | TGTGCCTGGAGTCTAGGACTAGCGGTCCACAATGAGCAGTTCTTC | CAWSLGLAVHNEQFF
once | TRBD1 | TRBJ2-7 | TRBV29-1 | TGCAGCGTTGAAGATCTTGCAGGGGGCAGGTACGAGCAGTACTTC | CSVEDLAGGRYEQYF
NA | TRBD1 | TRBJ2-1 | TRBV6-5 | TGTGCCAGCAGCTCTGGACAGGGGACCCATGAGCAGTTCTTC | CASSSGQGTHEQFF
NA | TRBD1 | TRBJ1-1 | TRBV29-1 | TGCAGCGTTAGGGACAGCAACACTGAAGCTTTCTTT | CSVRDSNTEAFF
NA | TRBD2 | TRBJ2-3 | TRBV4-2 | TGTGCCAGCAGCCAAGGTCGGCTAGCGGGAGGTGGGACAGATACGCAGTATTTT | CASSQGRLAGGGTDTQYF